This T cell receptor (beta chain) was sequenced during a study of blood T cell repertoires in COVID-19. Study information: The origin of the acute and convalescent COVID-19 samples was the United States, Italy and Spain.

Germline V gives CDR1 GTSNPN, CDR2 SVGIG (reference sequence). The CDR3 sequence is 14 residues long. V was pared by 0 bases and J by 4 bases, with 7 bases between. Per the authors' pipeline: Cell counts per sample came from amplifying reference gene primers. Clones were sequenced by immunoSEQ multiplex PCR, and TCRdb holds only the in-frame ones, with some missing. Clonal size and the V and J genes are those of that table, whereas D and trimming came from the DNA. The table records roughly 280,000 clones, around 90% of them present only once. Input material: peripheral blood. The gene calls are TRBV30 and TRBJ1-6; D is ambiguous. The receptor comes from a man between 50 and 59 years old with acute or convalescent COVID-19. The CDR3 nucleotides are TGTGCCTGGAGTGTGGCCGGGTATAATTCACCCCTCCACTTT. Its protein is CAWSVAGYNSPLHF.